The 18 T cell receptor beta chains in this list originate from one sample, sequenced in a study of blood T cell repertoires in COVID-19. Using immunoSEQ multiplex PCR, the repertoire was profiled, and TCRdb retains in-frame clones only, with some absent. The sample contains roughly 140,000 clones, roughly 89% of which appear only once. Sequenced material: PBMCs or T cells enriched from blood (not recorded which). The receptors stem from a woman aged 45-60 years who had been exposed to COVID-19.

The chain uses TRBV7-8 and TRBJ2-5, with D unclear. Germline assignment: CDR1 SGHVS and CDR2 FQNEAQ. This CDR3 spans 15 amino acids. V lost 1 base and J lost 0, with 9 bases in between. CDR3 bases: TGTGCCAGCAGCTTAGGTCGGTTGTACCAAGAGACCCAGTACTTC. It yields the protein CASSLGRLYQETQYF.

The J gene is TRBJ2-1, the V gene TRBV6-1, with D tentatively TRBD1 (5 bases). The CDR3 is made up of 14 amino acids. CDR1 is MNHNS and CDR2 is SASEGT in the germline V gene. Trimming took off 1 base at V and 7 bases at J, with 11 bases between the two ends. The DNA of the CDR3 is TGTGCCAGCAGTGAAGAGTCCAGGGCTAATGAGCAGTTCTTC. The encoded protein is CASSEESRANEQFF.

Of note for this clone: Sequence at one end of the junction differs from germline and may be a read error. The gene calls are TRBV7-8 and TRBJ1-5; D remains ambiguous. Germline CDR1 reads SGHVS; CDR2 reads FQNEAQ. This CDR3 has 13 residues. The CDR3 DNA follows: TGTGCCAGCAGTTTAGGTCTCAGTCAGCCCCAGCATTTT. Translated: CASSLGLSQPQHF. The full variable domain, completed using reference TRBV7-8 and TRBJ1-5, is GAGVSQSPRYKVAKRGQDVALRCDPISGHVSLFWYQQALGQGPEFLTYFQNEAQLDKSGLPSDRFFAERPEGSVSTLKIQRTQQEDSAVYLCASSLGLSQPQHFGDGTRLSIL.

This chain connects TRBV14 to TRBJ2-1; TRBD2 matches 11 bases. Looked up from germline, CDR1 is SGHDN and CDR2 is FVKESK. The CDR3 totals 16 residues. V lost 2 bases and J lost 0; bases outside the gene matches: 0. In nucleotides, the CDR3 is TGTGCCAGCAGCCAACTAGCGGGAGGCTCCTACAATGAGCAGTTCTTC. Translation: CASSQLAGGSYNEQFF.

This sequence joins TRBV4-3 and TRBJ2-1, with unresolved D. The V gene lost 3 bases and the J gene lost 9 bases, with 21 bases spanning the gap. The CDR3 spans 16 residues. Germline V gene sequence: CDR1 LGHNA, CDR2 YSLEER. This CDR3 is CASSQELPPFWSEQFF. The CDR3 DNA is TGCGCCAGCAGCCAGGAACTACCTCCTTTTTGGAGTGAGCAGTTCTTC.

The sample holds one count of this clone. As DNA, the CDR3 is TGTGCCAGCAGCCAAGGGGTCAGGGAGGGAGCTACGCAGTATTTT. This gives the protein CASSQGVREGATQYF. V gene TRBV3-1 (or the pseudogene TRBV3-2) combines with J gene TRBJ2-3, with TRBD2 matching 7 bases. Germline V CDR1 and CDR2: LGHDT, YNNKEL (reference sequence). The CDR3 consists of 15 residues. V lost 1 base, J lost 8 bases, and 9 bases stayed unmatched.

The rearrangement links TRBV2 to TRBJ2-7; perhaps TRBD2 as D (6 bases). Germline V gene sequence: CDR1 SNHLY, CDR2 FYNNEI. Trimming took 7 bases from V and 6 from J, leaving 16 bases between them. The CDR3 has 13 amino acids. As DNA, the CDR3 is TGTGCCAGCATGGGGGACTCGACTTTCGAGCAGTACTTC. Protein: CASMGDSTFEQYF.

This chain uses TRBV11-2 with TRBJ1-1, with a tentative D call TRBD1 (5 bases). Germline values: CDR1 SGHAT, CDR2 FQNNGV. This CDR3 has 14 residues. Between the trimmed V and J ends, which lost 3 bases and 0 bases, there was a span of 8 bases. CDR3: CASSFDRLNTEAFF. The CDR3 coding sequence is TGTGCCAGCAGCTTCGACAGACTGAACACTGAAGCTTTCTTT.

The gene calls are TRBV6-5 and TRBJ1-1; the D is unclear. The V gene's germline CDR1 is MNHEY and CDR2 SVGAGI. V dropped 4 bases and J dropped 7 bases, with 7 bases sitting between them. The length of the CDR3 is 11 residues. For the CDR3, the DNA is TGTGCCAGCAGTTCCCCAATTGAAGCTTTCTTT. Translating gives CASSSPIEAFF.

The CDR3 DNA reads TGTGCCAGCAGCTCAAAAGAGCGCCTTACCTACAATGAGCAGTTCTTC. This encodes CASSSKERLTYNEQFF. V gene TRBV5-4 combines with J gene TRBJ2-1, with D uncertain. Germline CDR1 and CDR2: SGHNT and YYREEE (reference sequence). This CDR3 spans 16 amino acids. V lost 3 bases, J lost 2 bases, and 15 bases lay in between.

This clone was detected only a few times. The genes are TRBV7-3 and TRBJ2-6; 8 bases line up with TRBD1. The V segment lost 2 bases and the J segment 2 bases; nucleotides outside the gene matches: 5. Germline lookup yields CDR1 SGHTA and CDR2 FQGTGA. The CDR3 length is 17 residues. CDR3 region: CASSLGGTGTGANVLTF. CDR3 sequence (DNA): TGTGCCAGCAGCTTAGGAGGGACAGGCACTGGGGCCAACGTCCTGACTTTC.

The chain is built from TRBV12-2 and TRBJ2-3; TRBD2, the table's D call, lacks a check against the DNA. TRBV12-2 counts as a pseudogene. The CDR3 sequence is 17 residues long. CDR3 loop: CASRLWPASGGADTQYF. DNA of the CDR3: TGTGCAAGTCGCTTATGGCCCGCTAGCGGGGGGGCAGATACGCAGTATTTT.

The gene calls are TRBV2 and TRBJ1-4, with TRBD1 identical over 7 bases. The CDR3 covers 14 residues. The V gene end was trimmed by 6 bases and the J gene end by 8 bases; junction bases not matched to a gene: 9. Germline assignment: CDR1 SNHLY and CDR2 FYNNEI. The CDR3 nucleotides are TGTGCCAGCAGAGTGACAGGGCTTGAGGAAAAACTGTTTTTT. This codes for CASRVTGLEEKLFF.

This chain links TRBV7-9 with TRBJ2-3; 10 positions agree with TRBD2. CDR1 and CDR2 (germline): SEHNR, FQNEAQ (reference sequence). The V gene end was trimmed by 9 bases and the J gene end by 2 bases; junction bases not matched to a gene: 8. This CDR3 has 15 residues. The CDR3 loop is CASSLAGVFTDTQYF. The DNA for the CDR3 is TGTGCCAGTTCCCTAGCGGGAGTCTTCACAGATACGCAGTATTTT.

The chain joins TRBV11-2 to TRBJ2-1, with 7 bases lining up with TRBD2. Germline CDR1 reads SGHAT; CDR2 reads FQNNGV. J gave up 9 bases and V 1 base, and 9 bases lay outside the gene matches. The CDR3 extends over 15 amino acids. CDR3 in amino acids: CASSLGASGPGEQFF. CDR3 in DNA: TGTGCCAGCAGCTTAGGCGCTAGCGGCCCAGGTGAGCAGTTCTTC.

The chain links TRBV15 to TRBJ1-1; D is undetermined. CDR3 size: 14 residues. Trimming removed 4 bases at V and 8 bases at J, with 17 bases between. Germline V gene data show CDR1 as LNHNV and CDR2 as YYDKDF (reference sequence). The CDR3 region is CATSITVRRREAFF. The CDR3, as DNA: TGTGCCACCAGCATAACGGTAAGACGGAGAGAAGCTTTCTTT.

This clone appeared once. The rearrangement links TRBV21-1 to TRBJ1-2. TRBV21-1 is shown as a pseudogene. The CDR3 length is 14 residues. The CDR3 DNA reads TGTGCCAGCAGCAATTGGTGTCCGAGATATGGCTACACCTTC. It is translated as CASSNWCPRYGYTF.

The rearrangement joins TRBV5-1 to TRBJ1-1; no clear D. Trimming stripped 5 bases from V and 0 bases from J, with 14 bases between. CDR1 and CDR2 (germline): SGHRS, YFSETQ. The length of the CDR3 is 15 residues. The CDR3 region is CASRRTANMNTEAFF. Here the CDR3 DNA reads TGCGCCAGCAGGCGGACTGCCAATATGAACACTGAAGCTTTCTTT.